These 28 T cell receptor beta chains were all obtained from the same sample, sequenced in a study of T cells in Graves' hyperthyroidism and ophthalmopathy (dated 2019 in TCRdb). Preparation of the library involved multiplex PCR. TCRdb shows the sequencer as Illumina HiSeq 2000. Amplification of TCR beta CDR3 regions was carried out from RNA transcripts. The TCR CDR3 was subjected to a first round of RT-PCR using the HTBI primer set and the Qiagen OneStep RT-PCR kit. Using fastp at Q25 and MiXCR, TCRdb reprocessed the public reads and kept productive beta chains. Rows are unified per CDR3 protein, each entry keeping the most common DNA and genes. The table for this sample lists 350,000 or so distinct CDR3 sequences; roughly 20% of them were counted only once. Around 15% of the sample comes from the top ten. The sample was blood. The receptor source for this set is a woman between 40 and 50 years old with Graves' ophthalmopathy.

This clonotype was detected many times. A read error may explain this, as a much larger clone is one base away. V usage is TRBV15 and J usage is TRBJ2-5, with TRBD1 as a possible D gene (5 bases). The CDR3 length is 14 residues. CDR1 and CDR2 (germline): LNHNV, YYDKDF (reference sequence). The CDR3: CTTSRVDRQETQYF. The CDR3 DNA is TGTACCACCAGCAGAGTAGACAGACAAGAGACCCAGTACTTC.

J is TRBJ2-2 and V is TRBV24-1, with D hard to call. The germline V and J ends were trimmed by 0 bases and 17 bases, with 15 bases remaining between them. Germline CDR1 and CDR2: KGHDR and SFDVKD. This CDR3 region has 13 residues. The CDR3 DNA is TGTGCCACCAGTGATTTGAACCTCGCGCTCCTATTTTTT. This encodes CATSDLNLALLFF.

At least ten counts were recorded for this clonotype. The chain links TRBV30 to TRBJ1-1; TRBD1 might be the D (6 bases). V lost 4 bases and J lost 2, with 11 bases in between. CDR3 length: 13 amino acids. Germline-derived CDR1 and CDR2 are GTSNPN and SVGIG (reference sequence). CDR3 bases: TGTGCCTGGAATTTAGGGGGAAACACTGAAGCTTTCTTT. This translates into CAWNLGGNTEAFF.

For this clonotype: A much larger clone sits a single nucleotide away, making a read error possible. This chain uses TRBV2 with TRBJ1-3; no clear D. The CDR3 totals 13 residues. The ends were cut back, 1 base at V and 11 bases at J, with 12 bases in the middle. Germline CDR1 and CDR2: SNHLY and FYNNEI. CDR3 amino acids: CASSEDGLYAIYF. The CDR3 bases are TGTGCCAGCAGTGAAGACGGGCTCTACGCCATATATTTT.

This clonotype was recorded many times. This chain's CDR3 is CASNGGGDTEAFF. The CDR3 region has the DNA TGTGCCAGCAATGGGGGGGGGGACACTGAAGCTTTCTTT. The rearrangement links TRBV6-1 to TRBJ1-1; D may be TRBD1 (5 bases). CDR3 length: 13 amino acids. Germline V gives CDR1 MNHNS, CDR2 SASEGT. Trimming took 7 bases from V and 3 from J, leaving 12 bases between them.

The chain joins TRBV6-5 to TRBJ2-5; 8 bases are a match to TRBD2. Germline CDR1 is MNHEY and CDR2 is SVGAGI. Trimming removed 2 bases from V and 4 bases from J; junction bases left unmatched: 9. The CDR3 runs to 16 residues. CDR3 sequence: CASSYGVNLAGETQYF. In DNA form, the CDR3 reads TGTGCCAGCAGTTACGGGGTGAATCTAGCGGGAGAGACCCAGTACTTC.

There are many counts of this clonotype. J is TRBJ2-7 and V is TRBV2; 9 nucleotides match TRBD1. Germline assignment: CDR1 SNHLY and CDR2 FYNNEI. J was trimmed by 5 bases and V by 7 bases; bases with no gene match: 12. The CDR3 length is 15 residues. CDR3 DNA: TGTGCCAGCACCCGGCTTGGACAGGGGTACCACGAGCAGTACTTC. Its protein is CASTRLGQGYHEQYF.

In its sample, this clonotype was seen many times. The CDR3 bases are TGCGCCAGCAGCCCTATGCGGGGGAACACTGAAGCTTTCTTT. This gives the protein CASSPMRGNTEAFF. V gene TRBV4-1 combines with J gene TRBJ1-1; D remains unclear. The CDR3 consists of 14 residues. Germline V gene sequence: CDR1 MGHRA, CDR2 YSYEKL. The V and J ends lost 4 bases and 1 base respectively, with 10 bases between them.

This clonotype was detected ten times or more. The rearrangement links TRBV6-5 to TRBJ2-5; unclear D gene. The V end lost 0 bases, the J end lost 4 bases, and 9 bases lay between the germline ends. The CDR3 sequence is 14 residues long. Germline V CDR1 and CDR2: MNHEY, SVGAGI. In DNA form, the CDR3 reads TGTGCCAGCAGTTACTCGGGCACGAGAGAGACCCAGTACTTC. Translated, it gives CASSYSGTRETQYF.

This clonotype has ten or more counts. The gene calls are TRBV6-5 and TRBJ1-2; no definite D call. Germline values: CDR1 MNHEY, CDR2 SVGAGI. Between the trimmed V and J ends, which lost 5 bases and 0 bases, there was a span of 13 bases. The CDR3 length is 15 residues. CDR3 region: CASSNGLFANYGYTF. The CDR3 bases are TGTGCCAGCAGTAACGGCCTATTCGCTAACTATGGCTACACCTTC.

This clonotype has a count of ten or more. The chain carries TRBV29-1 and TRBJ2-3; perhaps TRBD2 as D (5 bases). V lost 2 bases and J 3 bases, leaving 9 bases between the germline ends. This CDR3 has 13 amino acids. Germline V gene data show CDR1 as SQVTM and CDR2 as ANQGSEA. This CDR3 reads CSVERPGTDTQYF. In nucleotides, the CDR3 is TGCAGCGTTGAACGCCCGGGAACAGATACGCAGTATTTT.

In its sample, this clonotype was seen many times. The chain combines TRBV5-1 with TRBJ1-1, with D possibly matching TRBD1 (6 bases). The V gene lost 2 bases and the J gene lost 12 bases, with 20 bases spanning the gap. The CDR3 totals 14 residues. Germline lookup yields CDR1 SGHRS and CDR2 YFSETQ. CDR3 DNA: TGCGCCAGCAGCTTAGGGGAGGGGACACCCCTAACTTTCTTT. Protein product: CASSLGEGTPLTFF.

The sample holds many counts of this clonotype. The V gene is TRBV28, the J gene TRBJ1-2; a possible D gene is TRBD1 (5 bases). This CDR3 contains 15 residues. Germline V lookup: CDR1 MDHEN, CDR2 SYDVKM. Trimming removed 2 bases at V and 7 bases at J, with 17 bases between. The CDR3: CASSLTGLGRPGYTF. The DNA of the CDR3 is TGTGCCAGCAGTTTAACAGGCTTGGGCAGACCTGGCTACACCTTC.

The table lists this clonotype with many counts. The V and J genes are TRBV6-5 and TRBJ1-1; no clear D. The CDR3 loop spans 13 amino acids. Trimming took off 2 bases at V and 6 bases at J, with 10 bases between the two ends. Germline V gene sequence: CDR1 MNHEY, CDR2 SVGAGI. The CDR3 protein is CASSYARVAEAFF. The CDR3 DNA reads TGTGCCAGCAGTTACGCCCGGGTTGCTGAAGCTTTCTTT.

The rearrangement links TRBV19 to TRBJ1-2; 12 bases fit TRBD1. Unmatched junction bases numbered 12, after V lost 6 bases and J lost 4 bases. The CDR3 totals 17 residues. Per the germline V gene, CDR1 is LNHDA and CDR2 is SQIVND (reference sequence). The chain's CDR3 is CASRPLPGQGAFYGYTF. CDR3 DNA sequence: TGTGCCAGTAGACCCCTACCGGGACAGGGGGCTTTCTATGGCTACACCTTC. The full variable domain, with the rest looked up from reference TRBV19 and TRBJ1-2, is DGGITQSPKYLFRKEGQNVTLSCEQNLNHDAMYWYRQDPGQGLRLIYYSQIVNDFQKGDIAEGYSVSREKKESFPLTVTSAQKNPTAFYLCASRPLPGQGAFYGYTFGSGTRLTVV.

The sample holds many counts of this clonotype. The chain combines TRBV13 with TRBJ2-7; TRBD2 might be the D (5 bases). The CDR3 has 13 amino acids. Germline V lookup: CDR1 PRHDT, CDR2 FYEKMQ (reference sequence). V was pared by 2 bases and J by 7 bases, with 12 bases between. CDR3 loop: CASSLSRAREQYF. The CDR3 nucleotides are TGTGCCAGCAGCTTATCGCGGGCGCGGGAGCAGTACTTC.

V is TRBV19 and J is TRBJ1-2; D unclear. The CDR3 extends over 13 amino acids. The V end lost 5 bases, the J end lost 4 bases, and 11 bases lay between the germline ends. Germline CDR1 is LNHDA and CDR2 is SQIVND (reference sequence). The CDR3 DNA follows: TGTGCCAGTAGTTGGGAGGAAGGCTATGGCTACACCTTC. This gives the protein CASSWEEGYGYTF. Together with reference TRBV19 and TRBJ1-2, the CDR3 gives the full variable domain: DGGITQSPKYLFRKEGQNVTLSCEQNLNHDAMYWYRQDPGQGLRLIYYSQIVNDFQKGDIAEGYSVSREKKESFPLTVTSAQKNPTAFYLCASSWEEGYGYTFGSGTRLTVV.

This clonotype was counted at least ten times. The chain combines TRBV28 with TRBJ2-7; TRBD2 agrees at 14 bases. This CDR3 has 16 amino acids. The V gene's germline CDR1 is MDHEN and CDR2 SYDVKM. After removal of 6 bases from V and 3 bases from J, the junction contained 7 bases not matched to a gene. CDR3 sequence: CASRITGTSGGYEQYF. CDR3 DNA: TGTGCCAGCAGGATAACCGGGACTAGCGGGGGCTACGAGCAGTACTTC.

This rearrangement joins TRBV6-1 to TRBJ1-1, with D perhaps matching TRBD1 (5 bases). Trimming cost V 6 bases and J 0 bases, with 17 bases left between them. CDR3 length equals 16 residues. Germline V gene lookup returns CDR1 MNHNS and CDR2 SASEGT. CDR3: CASRIVGGDLNTEAFF. The DNA for the CDR3 is TGTGCCAGCAGGATCGTCGGGGGTGATCTGAACACTGAAGCTTTCTTT.

This clonotype was seen at least ten times. The rearrangement joins TRBV7-3 to TRBJ2-7, with D unclear. The CDR3 extends over 13 amino acids. From germline, CDR1 is SGHTA and CDR2 FQGTGA. Trimming pared 5 bases from V and 7 bases from J, leaving 15 bases between. The CDR3 nucleotides read TGTGCCAGCAGCCCCCTGCCGGAAGGGGAGCAGTACTTC. Translation: CASSPLPEGEQYF.

To note about this clonotype: The germline gene is not matched at one end of the junction; a read error may be the cause. The chain joins TRBV3-1 to TRBJ1-2; TRBD1 matches 8 bases. CDR3 size: 13 residues. CDR1 and CDR2 from the germline V gene are LGHDT and YNNKEL (reference sequence). CDR3 loop: CAGSRTGYYGYTF. DNA of the CDR3: TGTGCCGGCAGCCGGACAGGGTATTATGGCTACACCTTC.

The table lists this clonotype with many counts. The gene calls are TRBV28 and TRBJ2-2; D uncertain. The V end lost 2 bases, the J end lost 3 bases, and 13 bases lay between the germline ends. The CDR3 has 16 amino acids. The germline V gene encodes CDR1 MDHEN and CDR2 SYDVKM. The chain's CDR3 is CASSLSTLGYTGELFF. The CDR3 DNA is TGTGCCAGCAGTTTAAGTACTCTAGGATACACCGGGGAGCTGTTTTTT.

This clonotype appeared many times. Written as DNA, the CDR3 is TGTGCCAGCAGCCCGGACAGGGTCTTTAAAGAGACCCAGTACTTC. This codes for CASSPDRVFKETQYF. The rearrangement joins TRBV6-1 to TRBJ2-5; 8 nucleotides agree with TRBD1. The CDR3 has 15 residues. Per germline, CDR1 MNHNS and CDR2 SASEGT. V shed 6 bases, J shed 3 bases, and the junction held 9 bases outside the gene matches.

This clonotype was counted many times. The rearrangement joins TRBV28 to TRBJ2-7; D is unresolved. The CDR3 is 14 residues long. Germline CDR1 reads MDHEN; CDR2 reads SYDVKM. The V and J ends lost 5 bases and 0 bases respectively, with 11 bases between them. CDR3 nucleotide sequence: TGTGCCAGCAGTGAGGTGATAAGCTCCTACGAGCAGTACTTC. Protein product: CASSEVISSYEQYF. The full variable domain, completed using reference TRBV28 and TRBJ2-7, is DVKVTQSSRYLVKRTGEKVFLECVQDMDHENMFWYRQDPGLGLRLIYFSYDVKMKEKGDIPEGYSVSREKKERFSLILESASTNQTSMYLCASSEVISSYEQYFGPGTRLTVT.

CDR3: CAIGTDNQPQHF. The CDR3 DNA reads TGTGCCATCGGGACAGACAATCAGCCCCAGCATTTT. This sequence joins TRBV30 and TRBJ1-5; 7 positions agree with TRBD1. Germline V lookup: CDR1 GTSNPN, CDR2 SVGIG (reference sequence). The V segment lost 8 bases and the J segment 3 bases; nucleotides outside the gene matches: 4. The CDR3 has 12 amino acids.

This clonotype has ten or more counts. This chain connects TRBV12-5 to TRBJ2-7; TRBD2 is a possible D gene (5 bases). The V and J ends lost 5 bases and 3 bases respectively, with 11 bases between them. Germline V CDR1 and CDR2: LGHNT, FRNRAP. This CDR3 spans 13 amino acids. The CDR3 coding sequence is TGTGCTAGTGGTCGGGATATTAGCTACGAGCAGTACTTC. Its protein is CASGRDISYEQYF.

This chain connects TRBV6-1 to TRBJ2-7, with 8 bases aligning to TRBD2. The CDR3 extends over 14 amino acids. Germline V gene data show CDR1 as MNHNS and CDR2 as SASEGT. Germline trimming cut 7 bases from V and 2 bases from J; bases unmatched to any gene: 7. The CDR3 loop reads CASTTTRGAYEQYF. CDR3 in DNA: TGTGCCAGCACTACGACGCGGGGGGCCTACGAGCAGTACTTC.

In its sample, this clonotype was seen many times. The rearrangement links TRBV11-1 to TRBJ2-7, with 10 bases matching TRBD1. This CDR3 comprises 14 residues. CDR1 is SGHAT, CDR2 FQDESV, per germline (reference sequence). V lost 5 bases and J lost 7; bases outside the gene matches: 8. CDR3 DNA sequence: TGTGCCAGCAGCCCCCGGGACAGGGGAGGAGAGCAGTACTTC. Protein: CASSPRDRGGEQYF.